These 17 T cell receptor beta chains were sequenced from one sample in a study of cytomegalovirus exposure and HLA in healthy donors. PCR was performed using 60 Vbeta and 13 Jbeta primers. Sequencing was performed with immunoSEQ multiplex PCR; in TCRdb, only in-frame clones are kept and a portion is missing. Seen here are about 150,000 clones, approximately 83% observed once, and the top ten hold roughly 1.8%. Input material: PBMCs. Receptors originate from a woman aged 40 to 55 in good health and CMV-seronegative.

V and J are TRBV27 and TRBJ1-1; D remains unclear. The CDR3 has 15 amino acids. The V and J ends lost 1 base and 2 bases respectively, with 11 bases between them. The germline CDR1 and CDR2 sequences are MNHEY and SMNVEV (reference sequence). This chain's CDR3 is CASSLWTGTNTEAFF. DNA of the CDR3: TGTGCCAGCAGTTTATGGACTGGAACCAACACTGAAGCTTTCTTT.

The chain couples TRBV19 to TRBJ2-3, with TRBD1 matching over 7 bases. Germline V lookup: CDR1 LNHDA, CDR2 SQIVND (reference sequence). V was clipped by 4 bases and J by 4 bases; unmatched bases: 11. The CDR3 sequence is 16 residues long. The chain's CDR3 is CASSTRQGGGADTQYF. The CDR3 DNA follows: TGTGCCAGTAGTACCCGACAGGGCGGTGGGGCAGATACGCAGTATTTT.

As regards this clone: One end of the junction fails to match germline, which may point to a read error. V and J are TRBV2 and TRBJ2-1; D gene unclear. Germline values: CDR1 SNHLY, CDR2 FYNNEI. The CDR3 has 11 amino acids. The CDR3 DNA sequence: TGTGCCAGCAGTGATTACAATAAGCAGTTCTTC. Its protein product is CASSDYNKQFF.

The chain couples TRBV7-8 to TRBJ2-7, with D possibly matching TRBD2 (5 bases). Looked up from germline, CDR1 is SGHVS and CDR2 is FQNEAQ. Trimming stripped 2 bases from V and 7 bases from J, with 15 bases between. CDR3 length equals 14 residues. The CDR3 sequence: CASSLSGPPGEQYF. CDR3 DNA sequence: TGTGCCAGCAGCTTATCTGGCCCCCCGGGGGAGCAGTACTTC.

This chain joins TRBV10-3 and TRBJ2-1; 7 nucleotides line up with TRBD1. V lost 6 bases to trimming and J lost 9 bases; unmatched junction nucleotides: 5. Germline lookup yields CDR1 ENHRY and CDR2 SYGVKD. The CDR3 spans 12 residues. The CDR3 reads CAIRETGIEQFF. The DNA of the CDR3 is TGTGCCATCAGGGAGACAGGGATTGAGCAGTTCTTC.

This chain uses TRBV10-2 with TRBJ1-2; D is undetermined. Per germline, CDR1 WSHSY and CDR2 SAAADI. This CDR3 has 11 amino acids. Trimming shortened V by 0 bases and J by 11 bases, and 7 bases separated the two germline ends. The CDR3 sequence is CASSESATYTF. The CDR3 DNA sequence: TGCGCCAGCAGTGAGTCAGCGACTTACACCTTC.

This chain connects TRBV7-9 to TRBJ1-3, with D possibly TRBD1 on 5 matching bases. Trimming took 1 base from V and 4 from J, leaving 11 bases between them. The CDR3 extends over 15 amino acids. The germline V gene encodes CDR1 SEHNR and CDR2 FQNEAQ (reference sequence). The CDR3: CASSLGRGGGNTIYF. The CDR3 bases are TGTGCCAGCAGCTTAGGGAGGGGAGGAGGAAACACCATATATTTT.

The chain couples TRBV4-1 to TRBJ2-1, with TRBD2 matching over 11 bases. V lost 5 bases, J lost 0 bases, and 6 bases stayed unmatched. This CDR3 is 17 amino acids long. Germline CDR1 MGHRA, CDR2 YSYEKL. The chain's CDR3 is CASSSGGLAVSYNEQFF. DNA of the CDR3: TGCGCCAGCAGCTCAGGGGGACTAGCGGTCTCCTACAATGAGCAGTTCTTC.

V gene TRBV5-4 combines with J gene TRBJ2-2; possibly TRBD1 for D (6 bases). The germline gives CDR1 SGHNT, CDR2 YYREEE (reference sequence). The CDR3 has 15 amino acids. V lost 1 base and J 3 bases, leaving 10 bases between the germline ends. In DNA, the CDR3 is TGTGCCAGCAGCTTGAAGGGGGTCCACACCGGGGAGCTGTTTTTT. Translating gives CASSLKGVHTGELFF.

The gene calls are TRBV18 and TRBJ1-1, with TRBD1 matching over 10 bases. Trimming at V came to 3 bases and at J to 3 bases, leaving 4 bases not matched to a gene. The CDR3 loop spans 15 amino acids. From germline, CDR1 is KGHSH and CDR2 LQKENI. The CDR3 protein is CASSPATGGYTEAFF. CDR3 in DNA: TGTGCCAGCTCACCTGCGACAGGGGGCTACACTGAAGCTTTCTTT.

This rearrangement joins TRBV7-9 to TRBJ2-3, with TRBD2 matching 13 bases. Per germline, CDR1 SEHNR and CDR2 FQNEAQ (reference sequence). Unmatched junction bases numbered 6, after V lost 0 bases and J lost 6 bases. This CDR3 is built from 17 residues. The CDR3 region has the DNA TGTGCCAGCAGCTTAGCGCTACTAGCGGGGGGGTCGGATACGCAGTATTTT. Translation: CASSLALLAGGSDTQYF.

The chain joins TRBV29-1 to TRBJ2-7; 9 bases agree with TRBD1. The CDR3 contains 13 residues. V shed 5 bases, J shed 2 bases, and the junction held 4 bases outside the gene matches. From germline, CDR1 is SQVTM and CDR2 ANQGSEA. CDR3 in DNA: TGCAGCGTTACAGGGGGCCCAGCCTACGAGCAGTACTTC. Its protein is CSVTGGPAYEQYF.

This clone showed up just once. The chain couples TRBV7-9 to TRBJ1-2; 8 bases are shared with TRBD1. This CDR3 is 16 amino acids long. V gave up 4 bases and J gave up 4 bases; unmatched junction bases: 11. Germline CDR1 and CDR2: SEHNR and FQNEAQ (reference sequence). The CDR3 DNA follows: TGTGCCAGCAGCTATTCCGGACAGGGTCCGCTCTATGGCTACACCTTC. Translation gives CASSYSGQGPLYGYTF.

The genes are TRBV4-2 and TRBJ1-1; 8 bases match TRBD1. Trimming cost V 7 bases and J 2 bases; bases outside gene matches: 9. CDR1 is LGHNA and CDR2 is YNFKEQ in the germline V gene. The CDR3 is 15 amino acids. DNA for the CDR3: TGTGCCAGCATTGGGCAGGGGGCAGGAAACACTGAAGCTTTCTTT. The encoded protein is CASIGQGAGNTEAFF.

The chain links TRBV27 to TRBJ1-2; maybe TRBD1 (6 bases). This CDR3 region has 16 residues. CDR1 MNHEY and CDR2 SMNVEV come from the germline V gene (reference sequence). V dropped 3 bases and J dropped 0 bases, with 14 bases sitting between them. For the CDR3, the DNA is TGTGCCAGCAGTTTTCGGGGACATGGGCCTAACTATGGCTACACCTTC. This codes for CASSFRGHGPNYGYTF.

This clone was seen a few times. The J gene is TRBJ2-2, the V gene TRBV6-4; TRBD1 aligns across 8 bases. CDR3 length equals 15 residues. Per germline, CDR1 MRHNA and CDR2 SNTAGT. Trimming cost V 7 bases and J 6 bases; bases outside gene matches: 10. CDR3 residues: CASKIGQGEAGELFF. For the CDR3, the DNA is TGTGCCAGCAAGATCGGACAGGGAGAGGCCGGGGAGCTGTTTTTT.

This chain connects TRBV6-1 to TRBJ1-2; tentative D call: TRBD1 (5 bases). This CDR3 has 12 amino acids. V lost 4 bases and J 4 bases, leaving 7 bases between the germline ends. Germline V lookup: CDR1 MNHNS, CDR2 SASEGT. CDR3 sequence reads: CASSGGSYGYTF. CDR3 nucleotide sequence: TGTGCCAGCAGTGGGGGCTCCTATGGCTACACCTTC.